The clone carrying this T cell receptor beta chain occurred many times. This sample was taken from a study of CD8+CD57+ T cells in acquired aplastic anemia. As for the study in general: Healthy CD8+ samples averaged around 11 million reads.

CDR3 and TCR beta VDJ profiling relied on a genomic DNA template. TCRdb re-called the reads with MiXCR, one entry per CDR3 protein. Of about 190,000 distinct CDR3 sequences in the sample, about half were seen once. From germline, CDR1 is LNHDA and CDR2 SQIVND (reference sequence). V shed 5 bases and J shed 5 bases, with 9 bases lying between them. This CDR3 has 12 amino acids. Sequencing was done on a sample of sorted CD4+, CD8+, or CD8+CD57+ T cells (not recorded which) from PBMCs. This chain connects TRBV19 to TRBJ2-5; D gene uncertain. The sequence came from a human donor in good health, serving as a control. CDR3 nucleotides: TGTGCCAGTAGTGCCCCACGGGAGACCCAGTACTTC. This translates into CASSAPRETQYF.